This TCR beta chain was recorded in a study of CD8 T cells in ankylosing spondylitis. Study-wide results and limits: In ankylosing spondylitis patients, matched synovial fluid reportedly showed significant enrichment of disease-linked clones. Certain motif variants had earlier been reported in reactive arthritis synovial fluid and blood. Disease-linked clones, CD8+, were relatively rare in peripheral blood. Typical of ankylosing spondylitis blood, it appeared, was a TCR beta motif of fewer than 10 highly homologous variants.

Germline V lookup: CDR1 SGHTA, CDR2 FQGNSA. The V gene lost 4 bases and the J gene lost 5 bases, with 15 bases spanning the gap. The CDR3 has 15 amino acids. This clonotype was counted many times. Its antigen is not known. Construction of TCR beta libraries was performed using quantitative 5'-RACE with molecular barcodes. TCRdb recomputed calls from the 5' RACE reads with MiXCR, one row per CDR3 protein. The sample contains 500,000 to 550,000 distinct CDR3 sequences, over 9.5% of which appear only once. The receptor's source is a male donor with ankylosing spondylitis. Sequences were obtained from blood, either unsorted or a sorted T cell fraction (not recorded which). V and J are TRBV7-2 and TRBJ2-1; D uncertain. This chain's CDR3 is CASSSFPGANNEQFF. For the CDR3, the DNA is TGTGCCAGCAGCTCTTTTCCGGGCGCTAACAATGAGCAGTTCTTC.